Ten or more counts support the clone carrying this TCR beta chain. This CDR3 is built from 19 residues. J gave up 0 bases and V 6 bases, and 18 bases lay outside the gene matches. Germline CDR1 WSHSY, CDR2 SAAADI. One entry per CDR3 protein, called by TCRdb with MiXCR from the 5' RACE reads. The top ten hold under 7.5% of the sample, which has 32,000 or so distinct CDR3 sequences, about 6.2% seen once. The entry originates in a study of early T cells in non-severe SARS-CoV-2 infection. The receptor was isolated from an adult who was a healthcare worker with PCR-confirmed SARS-CoV-2 infection or an uninfected control (not recorded which). V usage is TRBV10-2 and J usage is TRBJ1-2; 8 bases are a match to TRBD1. Sample: whole blood. CDR3 in amino acids: CASSSGQVPPNAPNYGYTF. In DNA, the CDR3 is TGCGCCAGCAGCTCGGGACAGGTTCCGCCTAACGCCCCTAACTATGGCTACACCTTC.